This T cell receptor beta chain was sequenced in a study of shared clonotypes between healthy human individuals. Note on this clone: Its antigen is as yet unknown.

Study results and caveats: Deeper or shallower sequencing was expected to change how clonotypes are shared among donors.

Genomic DNA per cell subset filled all wells of several immunoSEQ plates. The authors' processing: Junction-only sequences produced by ImmunoSEQ had no quality scores, so filtering differed. This table comes from immunoSEQ multiplex PCR, and its TCRdb copy is limited to in-frame clones, with some not included. V and J calls and clone size follow that table, whereas D and trimming were derived from the DNA. The table records roughly 500,000 clones, about 78% of them present only once. The CDR3 extends over 14 amino acids. V lost 2 bases and J lost 0, with 8 bases in between. The germline gives CDR1 MNHNY, CDR2 SVGAGI (reference sequence). Healthy HIV-negative adults with no recent acute infections or vaccinations were recruited as donors.

Sequenced sample: PBMCs. The chain recombines TRBV6-6 with TRBJ2-7; D is unresolved. The clonotype comes from a woman between 35 and 50 years old in good health. Some clones in this sample may be carry-over from other donors' samples. The CDR3 DNA reads TGTGCCAGCAGTTACCCTGACATCTCCTACGAGCAGTACTTC. Translating it yields CASSYPDISYEQYF.